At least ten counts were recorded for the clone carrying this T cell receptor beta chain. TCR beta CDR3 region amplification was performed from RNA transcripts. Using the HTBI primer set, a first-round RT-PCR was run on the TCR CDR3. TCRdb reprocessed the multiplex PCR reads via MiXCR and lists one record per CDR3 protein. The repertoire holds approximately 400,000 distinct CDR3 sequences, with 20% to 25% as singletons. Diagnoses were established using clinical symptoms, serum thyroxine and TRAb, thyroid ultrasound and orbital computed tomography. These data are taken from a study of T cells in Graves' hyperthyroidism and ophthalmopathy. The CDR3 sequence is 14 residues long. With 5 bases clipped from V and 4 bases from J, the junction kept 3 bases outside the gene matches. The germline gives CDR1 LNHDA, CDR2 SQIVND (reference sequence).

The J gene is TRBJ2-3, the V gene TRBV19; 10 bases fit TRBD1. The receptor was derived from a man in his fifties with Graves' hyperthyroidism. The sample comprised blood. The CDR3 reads CASSDRGPPDTQYF. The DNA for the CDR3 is TGTGCCAGTAGTGACAGGGGGCCTCCAGATACGCAGTATTTT.